Included here is one T cell receptor (beta chain) sequence, with context. The sample belongs to a study of radiotherapy plus CTLA-4 blockade in lung cancer. Trimming shortened V by 1 base and J by 5 bases, and 5 bases separated the two germline ends. The CDR3 totals 12 residues. Germline-derived CDR1 and CDR2 are MDHEN and SYDVKM. Profiled with immunoSEQ multiplex PCR; TCRdb holds only in-frame clones, not every one. The sample consists of roughly 50,000 clones, around 77% of them appearing once. The receptor comes from a human donor with non-small cell lung cancer who had stable disease on radiotherapy plus ipilimumab. The rearrangement joins TRBV28 to TRBJ1-1, with D maybe TRBD1 (5 bases). The sample was peripheral blood, taken from a patient treated with radiotherapy plus ipilimumab. The DNA of the CDR3 is TGTGCCAGCAGTTTATCAGGGACTGAAGCTTTCTTT. Translating it yields CASSLSGTEAFF.